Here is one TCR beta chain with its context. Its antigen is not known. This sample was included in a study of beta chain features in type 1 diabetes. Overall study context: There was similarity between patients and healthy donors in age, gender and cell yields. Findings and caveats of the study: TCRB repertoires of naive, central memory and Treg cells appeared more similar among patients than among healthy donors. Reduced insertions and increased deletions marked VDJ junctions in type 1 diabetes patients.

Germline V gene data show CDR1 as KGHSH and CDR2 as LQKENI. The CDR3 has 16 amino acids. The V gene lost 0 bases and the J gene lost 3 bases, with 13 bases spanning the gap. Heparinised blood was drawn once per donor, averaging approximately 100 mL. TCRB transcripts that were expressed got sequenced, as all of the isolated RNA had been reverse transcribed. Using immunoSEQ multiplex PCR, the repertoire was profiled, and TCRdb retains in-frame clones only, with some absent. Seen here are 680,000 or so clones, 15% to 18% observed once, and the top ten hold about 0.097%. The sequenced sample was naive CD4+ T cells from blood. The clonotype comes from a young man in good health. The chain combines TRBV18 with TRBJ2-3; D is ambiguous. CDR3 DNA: TGTGCCAGCTCACCACCGGGGTTTTACAGTACAGATACGCAGTATTTT. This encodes CASSPPGFYSTDTQYF.